This TCR beta chain was sequenced during a study of early T cells in non-severe SARS-CoV-2 infection. CDR3 length: 12 residues. Trimming cost V 2 bases and J 3 bases, with 5 bases left between them. The germline CDR1 and CDR2 sequences are SGHDT and YYEEEE. TCRdb recomputed calls from the 5' RACE reads with MiXCR, one row per CDR3 protein. This table has tens of thousands of distinct CDR3 sequences, over 10% appearing once. The specimen comprised whole blood, sampled at baseline. The source is an adult who was a healthcare worker with PCR-confirmed SARS-CoV-2 infection or an uninfected control (not recorded which). The rearrangement joins TRBV5-6 to TRBJ1-1, with no clear D. The CDR3 coding sequence is TGTGCCAGCAGCTTCCGGGACACTGAAGCTTTCTTT. This codes for CASSFRDTEAFF.